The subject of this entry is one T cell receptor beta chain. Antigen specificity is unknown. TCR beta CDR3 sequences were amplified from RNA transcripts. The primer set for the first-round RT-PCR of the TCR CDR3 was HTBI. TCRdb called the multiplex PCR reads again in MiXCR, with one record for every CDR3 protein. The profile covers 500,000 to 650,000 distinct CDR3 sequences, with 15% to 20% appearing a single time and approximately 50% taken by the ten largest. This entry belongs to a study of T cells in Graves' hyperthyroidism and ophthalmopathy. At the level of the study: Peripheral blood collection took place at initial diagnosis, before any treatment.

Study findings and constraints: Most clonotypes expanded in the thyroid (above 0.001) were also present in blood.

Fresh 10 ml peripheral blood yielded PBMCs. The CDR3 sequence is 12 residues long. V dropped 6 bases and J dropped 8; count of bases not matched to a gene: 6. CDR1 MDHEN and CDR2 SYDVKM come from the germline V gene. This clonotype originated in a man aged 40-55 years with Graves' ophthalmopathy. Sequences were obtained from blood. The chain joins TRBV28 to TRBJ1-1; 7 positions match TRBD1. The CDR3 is CASRPLTGEAFF. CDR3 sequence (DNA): TGTGCCAGCAGGCCCCTGACAGGGGAAGCTTTCTTT.